One and the same sample provided the 25 T cell receptor beta chains below, sequenced in a study of cytomegalovirus exposure and HLA in healthy donors. The PCR was carried out with 60 Vbeta primers and 13 Jbeta primers. Sequencing used immunoSEQ multiplex PCR; TCRdb keeps in-frame clones, though not all of them. The sample shows about 120,000 clones, 65% to 90% of them seen only once. Sequenced input: PBMCs. The source of these receptors is a woman aged 40 to 49 in good health and CMV-seronegative.

This chain joins TRBV2 and TRBJ2-7; 8 nucleotides line up with TRBD1. Germline V lookup: CDR1 SNHLY, CDR2 FYNNEI. V dropped 8 bases and J dropped 0; count of bases not matched to a gene: 3. The CDR3 is made up of 13 amino acids. CDR3 DNA sequence: TGTGCCAGCCACGGACAGGGCTCCTACGAGCAGTACTTC. This codes for CASHGQGSYEQYF.

This clone was recorded only once. This chain uses TRBV25-1 with TRBJ1-2, with TRBD1 matching over 9 bases. J lost 8 bases, V lost 6 bases, and 7 bases had no gene match. The CDR3 is 13 amino acids. Germline CDR1 MGHDK, CDR2 SYGVNS. Written as DNA, the CDR3 is TGTGCCAGCAGCGGACAGGGGCCCAGCGGCTACACCTTC. As protein: CASSGQGPSGYTF.

The CDR3 reads CASSLNGLGSRAEAFF. The CDR3 DNA is TGTGCCAGCAGTTTAAATGGATTAGGGTCGAGGGCTGAAGCTTTCTTT. The chain couples TRBV28 to TRBJ1-1; no reliable D call. The CDR3 loop spans 16 amino acids. Trimming removed 2 bases at V and 6 bases at J, with 19 bases between. CDR1 and CDR2 from the germline V gene are MDHEN and SYDVKM.

The CDR3 protein is CALDRGAKNIQYF. The CDR3 DNA is TGTGCCTTGGACAGGGGGGCCAAAAACATTCAGTACTTC. This chain joins TRBV30 and TRBJ2-4, with TRBD1 matching over 10 bases. Looked up from germline, CDR1 is GTSNPN and CDR2 is SVGIG (reference sequence). The CDR3 has 13 amino acids. V shed 7 bases, J shed 1 base, and the junction held 1 base outside the gene matches.

The table lists this clone with a count of one. V is TRBV18 and J is TRBJ2-1, with 9 bases aligning to TRBD1. CDR1 is KGHSH, CDR2 LQKENI, per germline. The CDR3 runs to 14 residues. V gave up 6 bases and J gave up 8 bases; unmatched junction bases: 8. CDR3 loop: CASSPGTGYHEQFF. DNA of the CDR3: TGTGCCAGCTCGCCCGGGACAGGGTATCATGAGCAGTTCTTC.

CDR3 DNA sequence: TGTGCCAGCAGTTCACAAATGAACACTGAAGCTTTCTTT. It translates to CASSSQMNTEAFF. The rearrangement links TRBV27 to TRBJ1-1; D is unclear. Germline assignment: CDR1 MNHEY and CDR2 SMNVEV (reference sequence). CDR3 length: 13 amino acids. V lost 4 bases and J lost 0, with 6 bases in between.

The rearrangement uses TRBV2 and TRBJ2-5; 13 bases agree with TRBD2. With 6 bases clipped from V and 5 bases from J, the junction kept 9 bases outside the gene matches. Germline CDR1 is SNHLY and CDR2 is FYNNEI. The CDR3 length is 16 residues. The CDR3 nucleotides are TGTGCCAGCAGGTCCACTAGCGGGGGGGCTAAGGAGACCCAGTACTTC. Translation gives CASRSTSGGAKETQYF.

This clone was recorded a few times. The chain combines TRBV5-4 with TRBJ1-1; a weak D match, TRBD1 (5 bases). CDR1 and CDR2 from the germline V gene are SGHNT and YYREEE (reference sequence). CDR3 size: 14 residues. Trimming shortened V by 5 bases and J by 0 bases, and 11 bases separated the two germline ends. CDR3 amino acids: CASRQGSMNTEAFF. In DNA form, the CDR3 reads TGTGCCAGCAGGCAGGGAAGCATGAACACTGAAGCTTTCTTT.

This clone turned up a few times. The gene calls are TRBV5-1 and TRBJ1-1; D may be TRBD1 (5 bases). V was trimmed by 4 bases and J by 10 bases, leaving 17 bases between them. The CDR3 runs to 13 residues. Germline CDR1 SGHRS, CDR2 YFSETQ. CDR3: CASSETQGLRAFF. CDR3 nucleotide sequence: TGCGCCAGCAGCGAAACCCAGGGTTTACGAGCTTTCTTT. Variable domain in full (rest from reference TRBV5-1 and TRBJ1-1): KAGVTQTPRYLIKTRGQQVTLSCSPISGHRSVSWYQQTPGQGLQFLFEYFSETQRNKGNFPGRFSGRQFSNSRSEMNVSTLELGDSALYLCASSETQGLRAFFGQGTRLTVV.

V is TRBV5-1 and J is TRBJ2-1, with D maybe TRBD2 (6 bases). V shed 4 bases and J shed 14 bases, with 19 bases lying between them. The V gene's germline CDR1 is SGHRS and CDR2 YFSETQ. The CDR3 sequence is 13 residues long. CDR3 amino acids: CASSPGLAEMKFF. The CDR3 DNA reads TGCGCCAGCAGCCCTGGTTTAGCGGAGATGAAGTTCTTC. The complete variable domain, with remaining parts taken from reference TRBV5-1 and TRBJ2-1, reads KAGVTQTPRYLIKTRGQQVTLSCSPISGHRSVSWYQQTPGQGLQFLFEYFSETQRNKGNFPGRFSGRQFSNSRSEMNVSTLELGDSALYLCASSPGLAEMKFFGPGTRLTVL.

This clone was recorded a few times. This rearrangement joins TRBV4-3 to TRBJ1-4; 7 bases align to TRBD1. The CDR3 runs 17 residues. The V gene end was trimmed by 2 bases and the J gene end by 7 bases; junction bases not matched to a gene: 13. Per the germline V gene, CDR1 is LGHNA and CDR2 is YSLEER. For the CDR3, the DNA is TGCGCCAGCAGCCAAAGAGGGCCGGGACAGTTATCTGAAAAACTGTTTTTT. This codes for CASSQRGPGQLSEKLFF.

The chain couples TRBV7-6 to TRBJ1-2; a possible D gene is TRBD1 (6 bases). Between the trimmed V and J ends, which lost 0 bases and 8 bases, there was a span of 13 bases. Germline V gene lookup returns CDR1 SGHVS and CDR2 FNYEAQ. CDR3 length equals 14 residues. The CDR3 nucleotides read TGTGCCAGCAGCTTAGCCTTAGGACAGTACGGCTACACCTTC. This translates into CASSLALGQYGYTF.

There are a few counts of this clone. The CDR3 is CASSMRLYTGELFF. Here the CDR3 DNA reads TGCGCCAGCAGTATGAGGTTGTACACCGGGGAGCTGTTTTTT. The rearrangement links TRBV10-1 to TRBJ2-2; D is unresolved. This CDR3 region has 14 residues. CDR1 is WNHNN and CDR2 is SYGVQD in the germline V gene (reference sequence). Trimming took off 5 bases at V and 3 bases at J, with 10 bases between the two ends.

The rearrangement uses TRBV19 and TRBJ2-6; tentatively, D is TRBD1 (5 bases). Germline loops: CDR1 LNHDA, CDR2 SQIVND (reference sequence). V was trimmed by 5 bases and J by 0 bases, leaving 8 bases between them. The CDR3 runs 15 residues. CDR3 residues: CASSYRSSGANVLTF. The CDR3 DNA sequence: TGTGCCAGTAGTTACAGGAGCTCTGGGGCCAACGTCCTGACTTTC. The full variable domain, with the rest looked up from reference TRBV19 and TRBJ2-6, is DGGITQSPKYLFRKEGQNVTLSCEQNLNHDAMYWYRQDPGQGLRLIYYSQIVNDFQKGDIAEGYSVSREKKESFPLTVTSAQKNPTAFYLCASSYRSSGANVLTFGAGSRLTVL.

The chain links TRBV6-5 to TRBJ2-3; 8 nucleotides line up with TRBD1. The CDR3 has 14 residues. Trimming cost V 8 bases and J 2 bases; bases outside gene matches: 6. Germline V lookup: CDR1 MNHEY, CDR2 SVGAGI. The chain's CDR3 is CASSSGGHTDTQYF. Written as DNA, the CDR3 is TGTGCCAGCTCCTCAGGGGGCCACACAGATACGCAGTATTTT.

The rearrangement joins TRBV7-9 to TRBJ1-2; no definite D call. With 6 bases removed from V and 4 bases from J, the gap between germline ends came to 21 bases. Germline CDR1 SEHNR, CDR2 FQNEAQ (reference sequence). CDR3 length equals 16 residues. CDR3 sequence (DNA): TGTGCCAGCAGTATAAATAAGGTCGATGGAGGCTATGGCTACACCTTC. This encodes CASSINKVDGGYGYTF.

The chain recombines TRBV7-2 with TRBJ1-2; 8 nucleotides match TRBD1. V lost 2 bases, J lost 2 bases, and 16 bases stayed unmatched. The CDR3 length is 19 residues. Germline CDR1 SGHTA, CDR2 FQGNSA. CDR3 coding DNA: TGTGCCAGCAGCTTAATTCAGGGGGCGCCCATACGATACAACTATGGCTACACCTTC. This translates into CASSLIQGAPIRYNYGYTF. Using reference TRBV7-2 and TRBJ1-2 for the parts outside the CDR3, the full variable domain is GAGVSQSPSNKVTEKGKDVELRCDPISGHTALYWYRQSLGQGLEFLIYFQGNSAPDKSGLPSDRFSAERTGGSVSTLTIQRTQQEDSAVYLCASSLIQGAPIRYNYGYTFGSGTRLTVV.

The chain employs TRBV21-1 and TRBJ2-7; TRBD1, the table's D call, was not compared with the DNA. TRBV21-1 is a recognized pseudogene. The CDR3 is made up of 15 amino acids. CDR3 sequence (DNA): TGTGCCAGCAGCCTAATTGAGAGGGGGCACTACGAGCAGTACTTC. Encoded protein: CASSLIERGHYEQYF.

The chain is built from TRBV14 and TRBJ2-1; 11 bases map to TRBD2. The CDR3 covers 16 residues. V shed 4 bases, J shed 8 bases, and the junction held 10 bases outside the gene matches. Per germline, CDR1 SGHDN and CDR2 FVKESK. CDR3 region: CASSLSGGAVIHEQFF. As DNA, the CDR3 is TGTGCCAGCAGCCTTAGCGGGGGGGCGGTTATCCATGAGCAGTTCTTC.

The rearrangement joins TRBV27 to TRBJ1-1; maybe TRBD1 (6 bases). The germline gives CDR1 MNHEY, CDR2 SMNVEV (reference sequence). This CDR3 is built from 15 residues. V lost 3 bases and J 0 bases, leaving 11 bases between the germline ends. The CDR3 nucleotides read TGTGCCAGCAGTTTTCGGACAGCCCTGAACACTGAAGCTTTCTTT. It translates to CASSFRTALNTEAFF.

The chain is built from TRBV11-3 and TRBJ1-1; D not resolved. The CDR3 spans 13 residues. The germline V gene has CDR1 SGHNT and CDR2 YENEEA. V gave up 4 bases and J gave up 1 base, with 7 bases separating them. CDR3 DNA sequence: TGTGCCAGCAGCTGGGCGGGGAACACTGAAGCTTTCTTT. Amino acids: CASSWAGNTEAFF.

This clone has just one count. The rearrangement uses TRBV6-5 and TRBJ1-1; the match to TRBD1 covers 8 bases. Trimming at V came to 6 bases and at J to 3 bases, leaving 3 bases not matched to a gene. There are 13 residues in the CDR3. Germline V gene lookup returns CDR1 MNHEY and CDR2 SVGAGI. The CDR3 loop is CASRLTGDTEAFF. For the CDR3, the DNA is TGTGCCAGCAGATTGACAGGGGACACTGAAGCTTTCTTT.

V gene TRBV9 combines with J gene TRBJ2-7, with a weak D call TRBD1 (5 bases). V was pared by 0 bases and J by 6 bases, with 13 bases between. The CDR3 has 14 amino acids. Germline assignment: CDR1 SGDLS and CDR2 YYNGEE. As DNA, the CDR3 is TGTGCCAGCAGCGTAGAGGCAGGGCCTGTCGAGCAGTACTTC. Encoded protein: CASSVEAGPVEQYF.

This chain uses TRBV5-1 with TRBJ2-1, with D possibly matching TRBD1 (6 bases). V was shortened by 0 bases and J by 8 bases, with 15 bases between the two germline ends. The CDR3 sequence is 15 residues long. CDR1 and CDR2 from the germline V gene are SGHRS and YFSETQ. The CDR3 protein is CASSLGADRTDEQFF. In DNA, the CDR3 is TGCGCCAGCAGCTTGGGGGCGGACAGAACTGATGAGCAGTTCTTC.

The count of this clone is one. This chain uses TRBV27 with TRBJ1-1, with D perhaps matching TRBD1 (5 bases). Germline V CDR1 and CDR2: MNHEY, SMNVEV (reference sequence). Trimming took off 3 bases at V and 4 bases at J, with 12 bases between the two ends. This CDR3 has 14 amino acids. The CDR3 sequence is CASSLFQGGTEAFF. CDR3 coding DNA: TGTGCCAGCAGTTTGTTCCAGGGAGGCACTGAAGCTTTCTTT.